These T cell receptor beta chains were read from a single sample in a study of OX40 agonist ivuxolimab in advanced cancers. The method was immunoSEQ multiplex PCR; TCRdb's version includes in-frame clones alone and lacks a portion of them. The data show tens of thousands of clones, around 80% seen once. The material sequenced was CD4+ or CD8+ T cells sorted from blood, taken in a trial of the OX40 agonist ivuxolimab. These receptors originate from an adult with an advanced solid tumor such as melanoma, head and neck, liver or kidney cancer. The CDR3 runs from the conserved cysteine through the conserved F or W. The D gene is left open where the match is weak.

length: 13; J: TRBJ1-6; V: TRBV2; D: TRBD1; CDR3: CASSGDSNSPLHF
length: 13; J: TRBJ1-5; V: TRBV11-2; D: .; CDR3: CASSLRINQPQHF
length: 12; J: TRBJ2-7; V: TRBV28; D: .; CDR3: CASSLLRLEQYF
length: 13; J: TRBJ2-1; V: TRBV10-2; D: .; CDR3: CASGSSGYNEQFF
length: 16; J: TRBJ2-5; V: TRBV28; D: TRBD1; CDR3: CASTNRGLAALETQYF
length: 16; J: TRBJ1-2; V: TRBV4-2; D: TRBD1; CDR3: CASSPKRRDRGGGYTF
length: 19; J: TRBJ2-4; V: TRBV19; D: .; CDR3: CASSKEGWDLWRAKNIQYF
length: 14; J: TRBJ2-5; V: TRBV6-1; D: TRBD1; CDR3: CASSRDRVRETQYF
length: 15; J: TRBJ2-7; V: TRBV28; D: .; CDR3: CASSFPTRTGIEQYF
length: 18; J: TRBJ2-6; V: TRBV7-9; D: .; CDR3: CASPQGVAGASGANVLTF
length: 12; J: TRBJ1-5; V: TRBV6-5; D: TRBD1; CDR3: CASSSSGTAQHF
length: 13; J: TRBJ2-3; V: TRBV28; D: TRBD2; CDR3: CASSGAPVYTQYF
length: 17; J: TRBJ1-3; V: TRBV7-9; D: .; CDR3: CASSLSRGPESGNTIYF
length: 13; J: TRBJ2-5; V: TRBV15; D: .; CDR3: CATRPGPVETQYF
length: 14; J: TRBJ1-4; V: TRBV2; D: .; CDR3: CASSYDTTNEKLFF
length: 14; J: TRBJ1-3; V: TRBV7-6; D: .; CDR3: CASSLGSSGNTIYF
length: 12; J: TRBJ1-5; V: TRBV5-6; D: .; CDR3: CASSFPNQPQHF
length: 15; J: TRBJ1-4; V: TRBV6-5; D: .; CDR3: CASSYGRGQNEKLFF
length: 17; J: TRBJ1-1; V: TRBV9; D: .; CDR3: CASSVTPAGGANTEAFF
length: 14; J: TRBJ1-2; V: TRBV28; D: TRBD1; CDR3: CASRTGQIGYGYTF
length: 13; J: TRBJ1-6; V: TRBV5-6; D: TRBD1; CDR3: CASSQDDRGPLHF
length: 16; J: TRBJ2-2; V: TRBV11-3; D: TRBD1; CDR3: CASSSWTGVNSGELFF
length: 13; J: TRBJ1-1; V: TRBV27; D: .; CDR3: CASSFRRGTEAFF
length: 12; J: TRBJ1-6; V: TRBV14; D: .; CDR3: CASSQGSFPLHF
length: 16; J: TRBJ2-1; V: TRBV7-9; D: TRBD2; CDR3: CASSRSGTSGYNEQFF
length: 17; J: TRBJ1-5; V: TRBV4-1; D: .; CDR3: CASSQDFRVLSNQPQHF
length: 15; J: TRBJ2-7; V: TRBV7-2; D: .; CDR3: CASSYSSANSYEQYF
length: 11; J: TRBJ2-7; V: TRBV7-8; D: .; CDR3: CASSSGLPQYF
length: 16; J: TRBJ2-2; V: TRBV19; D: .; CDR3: CASSIYAGGNTGELFF
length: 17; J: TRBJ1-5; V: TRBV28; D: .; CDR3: CASSLYSGGMSNQPQHF
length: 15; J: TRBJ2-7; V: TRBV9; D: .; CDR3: CASSGRDGKSYEQYF
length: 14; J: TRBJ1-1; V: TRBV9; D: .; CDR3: CASSVDPEETEAFF
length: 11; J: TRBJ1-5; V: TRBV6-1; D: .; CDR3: CASSETQPQHF
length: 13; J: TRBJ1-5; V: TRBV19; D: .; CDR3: CASSIEVDQPQHF
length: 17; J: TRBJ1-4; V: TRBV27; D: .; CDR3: CASSLSNRGRAREKLFF
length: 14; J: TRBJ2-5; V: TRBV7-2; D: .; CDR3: CASSFTGGGETQYF
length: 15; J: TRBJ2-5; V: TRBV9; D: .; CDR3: CASSAGTQGWETQYF
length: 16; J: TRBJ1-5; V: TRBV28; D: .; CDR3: CASSGGVRGRNQPQHF
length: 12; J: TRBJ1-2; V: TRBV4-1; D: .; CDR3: CASSQENYGYTF
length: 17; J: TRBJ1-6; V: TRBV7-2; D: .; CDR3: CASSLTTGYSYNSPLHF
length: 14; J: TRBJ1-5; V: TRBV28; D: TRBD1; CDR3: CASSPQGDNQPQHF
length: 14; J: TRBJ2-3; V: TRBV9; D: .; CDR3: CASSVQGSTDTQYF
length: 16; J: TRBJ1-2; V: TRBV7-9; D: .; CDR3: CASSLVVGRVNYGYTF
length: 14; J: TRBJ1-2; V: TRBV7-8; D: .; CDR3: CASSLSGFDYGYTF
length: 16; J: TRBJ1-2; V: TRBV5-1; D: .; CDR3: CASSLGLFGEVYGYTF
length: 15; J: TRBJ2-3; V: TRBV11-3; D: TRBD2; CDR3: CASSLTGLAGNTQYF
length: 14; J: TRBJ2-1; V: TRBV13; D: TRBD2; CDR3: CASSPTLGRDEQFF
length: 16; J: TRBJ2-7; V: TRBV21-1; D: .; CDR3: CASSKAGRDRTYEQYF
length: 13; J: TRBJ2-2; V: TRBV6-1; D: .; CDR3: CASSARDTGELFF